This T cell receptor (beta chain) was obtained from a study of blood T cell repertoires in COVID-19. V shed 0 bases and J shed 8 bases, with 11 bases lying between them. Germline loops: CDR1 ENHRY, CDR2 SYGVKD. The CDR3 extends over 14 amino acids. TCRdb's copy holds only in-frame clones and misses some; the assay was immunoSEQ multiplex PCR. The sample lists 100,000 to 110,000 clones, almost 80% occurring once. The sequence was obtained from a woman between 65 and 79 years old with acute or convalescent COVID-19. This chain connects TRBV10-3 to TRBJ2-1; D remains unclear. The sequencing sample was made of peripheral blood. CDR3 DNA: TGTGCCATCAGTGAGTCGGCCGATCTCCATGAGCAGTTCTTC. Translation gives CAISESADLHEQFF.